The 18 T cell receptor beta chains reported below all come from one sample, sequenced in a study of siplizumab effects on memory and regulatory T cells. Assay: immunoSEQ multiplex PCR; the TCRdb copy retains only in-frame clones and omits some. The sample lists over 80,000 clones, 80% to 90% occurring once. Sequences were obtained from Tregs sorted from blood. The source is a human donor in good health.

V is TRBV27 and J is TRBJ1-1, with D possibly matching TRBD1 (5 bases). CDR3 length: 14 residues. The germline CDR1 and CDR2 sequences are MNHEY and SMNVEV (reference sequence). The V gene lost 5 bases and the J gene lost 1 base, with 11 bases spanning the gap. CDR3 region: CASSTREKNTEAFF. CDR3 coding DNA: TGTGCCAGCAGTACCAGGGAGAAGAACACTGAAGCTTTCTTT.

This chain uses TRBV28 with TRBJ1-1, with D possibly being TRBD1 (5 bases). Germline loops: CDR1 MDHEN, CDR2 SYDVKM. Trimming removed 4 bases at V and 4 bases at J, with 16 bases between. There are 15 residues in the CDR3. This CDR3 reads CASSSSSVGGTEAFF. CDR3 DNA sequence: TGTGCCAGCAGTTCCTCCTCCGTGGGGGGCACTGAAGCTTTCTTT.

This clone was counted once. The rearrangement joins TRBV28 to TRBJ1-5; no firm D call. Germline CDR1 and CDR2: MDHEN and SYDVKM. V was clipped by 2 bases and J by 5 bases, with 7 bases between them. The CDR3 loop spans 13 amino acids. In DNA form, the CDR3 reads TGTGCCAGCAGTTTACGAACCCATCAGCCCCAGCATTTT. Translation gives CASSLRTHQPQHF.

The V gene is TRBV9, the J gene TRBJ1-1; TRBD1 agrees at 8 bases. CDR1 SGDLS and CDR2 YYNGEE come from the germline V gene. V was pared by 0 bases and J by 0 bases, with 19 bases of the junction left unmatched. This CDR3 has 21 residues. This CDR3 reads CASSVGFGLGQVSVMNTEAFF. The CDR3 nucleotides are TGTGCCAGCAGCGTAGGTTTCGGCCTGGGACAGGTCTCCGTAATGAACACTGAAGCTTTCTTT.

The chain uses TRBV27 and TRBJ1-3; unclear D gene. The CDR3 is 13 residues long. Trimming shortened V by 6 bases and J by 4 bases, and 10 bases separated the two germline ends. Germline V CDR1 and CDR2: MNHEY, SMNVEV (reference sequence). This chain's CDR3 is CASRSSGGNTIYF. The DNA of the CDR3 is TGTGCCAGCAGGTCTTCGGGAGGAAACACCATATATTTT.

The genes are TRBV30 and TRBJ2-4, with D possibly being TRBD1 or TRBD2 (6 bases each). There are 14 residues in the CDR3. Trimming cost V 8 bases and J 6 bases, with 20 bases left between them. From germline, CDR1 is GTSNPN and CDR2 SVGIG (reference sequence). CDR3 DNA sequence: TGTGCCCGAGGGGGGCAGGCTATCGGAAACATTCAGTACTTC. Translated: CARGGQAIGNIQYF.

The genes are TRBV14 and TRBJ1-4; no clear D. The CDR3 is 13 residues long. Germline CDR1 is SGHDN and CDR2 is FVKESK. Trimming shortened V by 0 bases and J by 8 bases, and 7 bases separated the two germline ends. CDR3 sequence (DNA): TGTGCCAGCAGCCAAGATCTTAGGGAAAAACTGTTTTTT. This codes for CASSQDLREKLFF.

The rearrangement uses TRBV5-1 and TRBJ2-3, with 8 bases fitting TRBD1. This CDR3 contains 16 residues. V was clipped by 4 bases and J by 0 bases; unmatched bases: 7. The germline gives CDR1 SGHRS, CDR2 YFSETQ. In DNA, the CDR3 is TGCGCCAGCAGCCCGGGACAGGAGTCTAGCACAGATACGCAGTATTTT. Amino acid sequence: CASSPGQESSTDTQYF.

As concerns this clone: Other DNA sequences of this sample code for an identical CDR3. The rearrangement joins TRBV19 to TRBJ2-7; unclear D gene. Germline values: CDR1 LNHDA, CDR2 SQIVND (reference sequence). The germline V and J ends were trimmed by 9 bases and 3 bases, with 18 bases remaining between them. The CDR3 totals 14 residues. CDR3 protein: CASSLIGGNYEQYF. The CDR3 nucleotides are TGTGCCAGCAGTCTCATCGGTGGGAACTACGAGCAGTACTTC.

The chain joins TRBV4-1 to TRBJ1-4, with a weak D call TRBD1 (6 bases). CDR3 length: 17 amino acids. Germline CDR1 is MGHRA and CDR2 is YSYEKL. V gave up 4 bases and J gave up 5 bases, with 20 bases separating them. This CDR3 is CASSPSYGGPGNEKLFF. CDR3 bases: TGCGCCAGCAGCCCCAGCTACGGGGGGCCGGGGAATGAAAAACTGTTTTTT.

This chain's CDR3 is CASSRGSDYGYTF. The DNA for the CDR3 is TGCGCCAGCAGCCGAGGGTCAGATTATGGCTACACCTTC. The rearrangement links TRBV5-1 to TRBJ1-2; the D is unclear. This CDR3 has 13 amino acids. Germline V gene data show CDR1 as SGHRS and CDR2 as YFSETQ. The V end was cut by 4 bases, the J end by 5 bases, with 12 bases between.

The rearrangement joins TRBV6-5 to TRBJ1-2; no firm D call. CDR3 length equals 11 residues. Trimming cost V 8 bases and J 8 bases, with 12 bases left between them. Looked up from germline, CDR1 is MNHEY and CDR2 is SVGAGI. Written as DNA, the CDR3 is TGTGCCAGCGCTTCCATACAAGGCTACACCTTC. Protein: CASASIQGYTF.

The V call is TRBV5-6, the J call TRBJ1-3, with D unresolved. Germline CDR1 SGHDT, CDR2 YYEEEE. V gave up 1 base and J gave up 7 bases, with 3 bases separating them. The CDR3 length is 11 residues. The CDR3 protein is CASSLSNTIYF. In nucleotides, the CDR3 is TGTGCCAGCAGCTTGTCCAACACCATATATTTT.

CDR3 nucleotides: TGCGCCAGCAGCTTTGGGGGGTCGGGGCGCAATGAGCAGTTCTTC. Its protein is CASSFGGSGRNEQFF. The chain recombines TRBV5-1 with TRBJ2-1; a weak D match, TRBD2 (6 bases). In germline, CDR1 is SGHRS, CDR2 YFSETQ. The V gene lost 2 bases and the J gene lost 6 bases, with 15 bases spanning the gap. The length of the CDR3 is 15 residues.

V gene TRBV6-5 combines with J gene TRBJ1-1; TRBD1 is a possible D gene (5 bases). V was trimmed by 2 bases and J by 0 bases, leaving 10 bases between them. The CDR3 loop spans 15 amino acids. Per the germline V gene, CDR1 is MNHEY and CDR2 is SVGAGI. The CDR3 protein is CASSYNWGLNTEAFF. In nucleotides, the CDR3 is TGTGCCAGCAGTTACAACTGGGGGTTGAACACTGAAGCTTTCTTT.

The chain employs TRBV6-1 and TRBJ1-6, with unresolved D. Trimming stripped 2 bases from V and 7 bases from J, with 6 bases between. The germline V gene has CDR1 MNHNS and CDR2 SASEGT. CDR3 length equals 13 residues. The CDR3 loop is CASSENRNSPLHF. CDR3 nucleotides: TGTGCCAGCAGTGAAAACCGAAATTCACCCCTCCACTTT.

The chain combines TRBV5-4 with TRBJ2-7; TRBD1 aligns across 9 bases. The CDR3 is 14 residues long. The V gene end was trimmed by 0 bases and the J gene end by 7 bases; junction bases not matched to a gene: 5. CDR1 is SGHNT and CDR2 is YYREEE in the germline V gene (reference sequence). The CDR3 loop reads CASSLDRGLGEQYF. In nucleotides, the CDR3 is TGTGCCAGCAGCTTGGACAGGGGGCTGGGGGAGCAGTACTTC.

This clone was observed a handful of times. The chain employs TRBV14 and TRBJ2-1; the D gene is possibly TRBD2 (5 bases). This CDR3 region has 12 residues. Germline-derived CDR1 and CDR2 are SGHDN and FVKESK. V was pared by 4 bases and J by 9 bases, with 10 bases between. As DNA, the CDR3 is TGTGCCAGCAGCCGGCTAGCTAGTGAGCAGTTCTTC. Protein: CASSRLASEQFF.